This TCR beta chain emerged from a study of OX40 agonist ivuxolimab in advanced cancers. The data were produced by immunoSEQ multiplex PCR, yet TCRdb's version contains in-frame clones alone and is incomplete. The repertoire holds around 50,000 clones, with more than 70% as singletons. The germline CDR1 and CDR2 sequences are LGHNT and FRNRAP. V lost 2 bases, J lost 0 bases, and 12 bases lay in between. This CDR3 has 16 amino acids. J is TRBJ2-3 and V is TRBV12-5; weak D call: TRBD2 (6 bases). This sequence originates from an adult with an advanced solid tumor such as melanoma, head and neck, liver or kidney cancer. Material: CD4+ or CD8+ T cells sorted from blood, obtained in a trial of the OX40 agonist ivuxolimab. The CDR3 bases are TGTGCTAGTGGTTTGACGCTAGCGTCTAGCACAGATACGCAGTATTTT. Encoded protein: CASGLTLASSTDTQYF. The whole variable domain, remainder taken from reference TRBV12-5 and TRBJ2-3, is DARVTQTPRHKVTEMGQEVTMRCQPILGHNTVFWYRQTMMQGLELLAYFRNRAPLDDSGMPKDRFSAEMPDATLATLKIQPSEPRDSAVYFCASGLTLASSTDTQYFGPGTRLTVL.